What follows are 24 T cell receptor beta chains derived from one specimen sequenced in a study of CD8+ T cells in alopecia areata (dated by TCRdb to the late 2010s). The intended sense of this specimen's time point label: baseline before oral tofacitinib. The library was generated by the immunoSEQ multiplex PCR assay. To provide template for TCR sequencing, every sample had RNA extracted and reverse transcribed into cDNA. TCRdb stores this immuneACCESS table with in-frame sequences only. Part of the clones is absent; in the studies checked, under half of the shortfall reflects unresolved V genes, and no reason is known for the rest. For this sample there are about 180,000 clones; about 66% appear just once. The top ten constitute approximately 10% of the sample. The source was CD8+ T cells sorted from blood, collected at week 0. All receptors derive from a human donor with alopecia areata.

The chain has TRBV13 and TRBJ1-2, with D tentatively TRBD1 (6 bases). Per the germline V gene, CDR1 is PRHDT and CDR2 is FYEKMQ (reference sequence). This CDR3 region has 13 residues. V lost 5 bases and J lost 6, with 13 bases in between. The chain's CDR3 is CASSRGRGDGYTF. CDR3 sequence (DNA): TGTGCCAGCAGCCGCGGAAGGGGGGATGGCTACACCTTC.

A few counts support this clone. This sequence joins TRBV19 and TRBJ2-1; D unresolved. V was clipped by 5 bases and J by 7 bases, with 6 bases between them. CDR3 size: 11 residues. Germline V gene data show CDR1 as LNHDA and CDR2 as SQIVND (reference sequence). In DNA, the CDR3 is TGTGCCAGTAGTGCTTCGAATGAGCAGTTCTTC. Translating it yields CASSASNEQFF.

The chain combines TRBV13 with TRBJ1-4, with a possible D match to TRBD1 (5 bases). Germline lookup yields CDR1 PRHDT and CDR2 FYEKMQ (reference sequence). This CDR3 has 15 residues. V was trimmed by 4 bases and J by 2 bases, leaving 11 bases between them. As DNA, the CDR3 is TGTGCCAGCAGCTGGGGGACTTCGACTAATGAAAAACTGTTTTTT. Residues: CASSWGTSTNEKLFF.

The chain carries TRBV7-8 and TRBJ2-7; 8 bases align to TRBD1. Germline V lookup: CDR1 SGHVS, CDR2 FQNEAQ. V shed 1 base and J 4 bases; nucleotides not matched to a gene: 0. The CDR3 has 13 amino acids. CDR3 DNA sequence: TGTGCCAGCAGCTTAGGGACAGGGTACGAGCAGTACTTC. Protein: CASSLGTGYEQYF.

The chain is built from TRBV29-1 and TRBJ1-4; a weak D match, TRBD1 (6 bases). CDR1 is SQVTM and CDR2 is ANQGSEA in the germline V gene. V was trimmed by 6 bases and J by 1 base, leaving 15 bases between them. This CDR3 spans 15 amino acids. CDR3: CSVGLQGRTNEKLFF. The CDR3 region has the DNA TGCAGCGTCGGACTACAGGGCAGAACTAATGAAAAACTGTTTTTT. Full variable domain (outside the CDR3, taken from reference TRBV29-1 and TRBJ1-4): SAVISQKPSRDICQRGTSLTIQCQVDSQVTMMFWYRQQPGQSLTLIATANQGSEATYESGFVIDKFPISRPNLTFSTLTVSNMSPEDSSIYLCSVGLQGRTNEKLFFGSGTQLSVL.

This clone occurred a few times. The gene calls are TRBV19 and TRBJ2-5; 7 bases agree with TRBD1. Germline CDR1 and CDR2: LNHDA and SQIVND (reference sequence). This CDR3 contains 16 residues. With 4 bases clipped from V and 5 bases from J, the junction kept 13 bases outside the gene matches. The CDR3 reads CASSRRPDRVRETQYF. DNA of the CDR3: TGTGCCAGTAGTAGGCGGCCAGACAGGGTTCGGGAGACCCAGTACTTC.

The J gene is TRBJ2-1, the V gene TRBV4-1, with D tentatively TRBD1 or TRBD2 (5 bases each). CDR3 length: 13 amino acids. Trimming shortened V by 2 bases and J by 8 bases, and 10 bases separated the two germline ends. Per germline, CDR1 MGHRA and CDR2 YSYEKL. DNA of the CDR3: TGCGCCAGCAGCCAACCCGGGACCCATGAGCAGTTCTTC. Translated: CASSQPGTHEQFF.

This chain connects TRBV15 to TRBJ2-7; D may be TRBD1 or TRBD2 (5 bases each). V dropped 0 bases and J dropped 0 bases, with 12 bases sitting between them. The germline V gene has CDR1 LNHNV and CDR2 YYDKDF (reference sequence). This CDR3 contains 16 residues. The DNA for the CDR3 is TGTGCCACCAGCAGAGAGGACGGGGCACACTCCTACGAGCAGTACTTC. Its translation is CATSREDGAHSYEQYF.

In this sample, this clone turned up a few times. This rearrangement joins TRBV19 to TRBJ2-1, with TRBD2 matching over 10 bases. The V gene end was trimmed by 5 bases and the J gene end by 8 bases; junction bases not matched to a gene: 6. The CDR3 totals 14 residues. CDR1 is LNHDA, CDR2 SQIVND, per germline (reference sequence). The CDR3 is CASSLAGAPHEQFF. The CDR3 DNA sequence: TGTGCCAGTAGTCTAGCGGGGGCTCCCCATGAGCAGTTCTTC.

There are a few counts of this clone. The CDR3 spells CATVGVRDEQYF. DNA for the CDR3: TGTGCCACAGTAGGGGTACGGGACGAGCAGTACTTC. This chain joins TRBV19 and TRBJ2-7; D is possibly TRBD1 (5 bases). Looked up from germline, CDR1 is LNHDA and CDR2 is SQIVND (reference sequence). The CDR3 extends over 12 amino acids. Deletions cut 10 bases from V and 5 bases from J, with 15 bases between. Variable domain in full (rest from reference TRBV19 and TRBJ2-7): DGGITQSPKYLFRKEGQNVTLSCEQNLNHDAMYWYRQDPGQGLRLIYYSQIVNDFQKGDIAEGYSVSREKKESFPLTVTSAQKNPTAFYLCATVGVRDEQYFGPGTRLTVT.

A few counts support this clone. The rearrangement uses TRBV27 and TRBJ1-1; unclear D gene. Per germline, CDR1 MNHEY and CDR2 SMNVEV (reference sequence). CDR3 length: 15 residues. The ends were cut back, 4 bases at V and 1 base at J, with 13 bases in the middle. Here the CDR3 reads CASSWWGSPNTEAFF. CDR3 coding DNA: TGTGCCAGCAGTTGGTGGGGTTCTCCGAACACTGAAGCTTTCTTT.

This clone was seen more than once but under ten times. The chain is built from TRBV29-1 and TRBJ1-1; tentative D call: TRBD1 (6 bases). This CDR3 is built from 12 residues. Germline V gene data show CDR1 as SQVTM and CDR2 as ANQGSEA. CDR3 amino acids: CSAQTGTTEAFF. CDR3 coding DNA: TGCAGTGCCCAAACAGGGACCACTGAAGCTTTCTTT. Drawing the rest from reference TRBV29-1 and TRBJ1-1, the complete variable domain is SAVISQKPSRDICQRGTSLTIQCQVDSQVTMMFWYRQQPGQSLTLIATANQGSEATYESGFVIDKFPISRPNLTFSTLTVSNMSPEDSSIYLCSAQTGTTEAFFGQGTRLTVV.

The J gene is TRBJ2-7, the V gene TRBV4-1; possibly TRBD1 or TRBD2 for D (5 bases each). This CDR3 is 12 amino acids long. CDR1 and CDR2 from the germline V gene are MGHRA and YSYEKL. V lost 4 bases and J 6 bases, leaving 10 bases between the germline ends. The DNA for the CDR3 is TGCGCCAGCAGCCTCCCGAGGGGCGAGCAGTACTTC. This translates into CASSLPRGEQYF.

The chain carries TRBV30 and TRBJ1-2, with D unresolved. This CDR3 comprises 11 residues. CDR1 GTSNPN and CDR2 SVGIG come from the germline V gene (reference sequence). V was pared by 7 bases and J by 4 bases, with 10 bases between. The CDR3 DNA sequence: TGTGCCTCCACCCCAGGCTATGGCTACACCTTC. It codes for CASTPGYGYTF. The whole variable domain, remainder taken from reference TRBV30 and TRBJ1-2, is SQTIHQWPATLVQPVGSPLSLECTVEGTSNPNLYWYRQAAGRGLQLLFYSVGIGQISSEVPQNLSASRPQDRQFILSSKKLLLSDSGFYLCASTPGYGYTFGSGTRLTVV.

The chain uses TRBV29-1 and TRBJ2-5, with TRBD2 matching 10 bases. The CDR3 spans 15 residues. V lost 4 bases to trimming and J lost 5 bases; unmatched junction nucleotides: 10. The germline gives CDR1 SQVTM, CDR2 ANQGSEA. CDR3 nucleotide sequence: TGCAGCGTTGTTGGCCTAGCGGGGGATCGGGAGACCCAGTACTTC. As protein: CSVVGLAGDRETQYF.

This sequence joins TRBV30 and TRBJ1-5; D gene ambiguous. This CDR3 comprises 13 residues. Looked up from germline, CDR1 is GTSNPN and CDR2 is SVGIG (reference sequence). Deletions cut 0 bases from V and 4 bases from J, with 7 bases between. CDR3 in amino acids: CAWSVLANQPQHF. CDR3 nucleotides: TGTGCCTGGAGTGTACTGGCGAATCAGCCCCAGCATTTT.

DNA of the CDR3: TGTGCCAGTAGTCCGGACAGGGGGCTGAATGAGCAGTTCTTC. It translates to CASSPDRGLNEQFF. The chain recombines TRBV19 with TRBJ2-1; 11 positions agree with TRBD1. The CDR3 sequence is 14 residues long. The trim removed 5 bases at V and 7 bases at J, leaving 4 bases unmatched. Germline V gives CDR1 LNHDA, CDR2 SQIVND (reference sequence).

This rearrangement joins TRBV2 to TRBJ1-5; D uncertain. V shed 3 bases and J shed 0 bases, with 9 bases lying between them. The CDR3 runs to 15 residues. Germline V gene data show CDR1 as SNHLY and CDR2 as FYNNEI. DNA for the CDR3: TGTGCCAGCAGTGAGAAACGTTATAGCAATCAGCCCCAGCATTTT. It is translated as CASSEKRYSNQPQHF.

This chain joins TRBV14 and TRBJ2-5, with D unresolved. V lost 4 bases and J 5 bases, leaving 11 bases between the germline ends. Germline-derived CDR1 and CDR2 are SGHDN and FVKESK. This CDR3 contains 13 residues. CDR3 in DNA: TGTGCCAGCAGCCCGACGGTCTGGGAGACCCAGTACTTC. Its translation: CASSPTVWETQYF.

There are a few counts of this clone. The rearrangement uses TRBV2 and TRBJ1-5, with 8 bases fitting TRBD1. V was clipped by 7 bases and J by 4 bases; unmatched bases: 12. The CDR3 loop spans 16 amino acids. Germline V gene sequence: CDR1 SNHLY, CDR2 FYNNEI. The DNA of the CDR3 is TGTGCCAGCACCGCGGGGACAGGTGGGTCAAATCAGCCCCAGCATTTT. It encodes CASTAGTGGSNQPQHF.

This chain links TRBV7-9 with TRBJ1-2; D is perhaps TRBD1 (6 bases). The V end was cut by 6 bases, the J end by 7 bases, with 21 bases between. The CDR3 is made up of 15 amino acids. Germline loops: CDR1 SEHNR, CDR2 FQNEAQ (reference sequence). CDR3 in DNA: TGTGCCAGCAGGTCCTCGACAGGCCGGGAAGGTGGCTACACCTTC. Protein product: CASRSSTGREGGYTF.

The gene calls are TRBV10-3 and TRBJ2-3; TRBD2 matches at 8 bases. Germline lookup yields CDR1 ENHRY and CDR2 SYGVKD. This CDR3 contains 15 residues. V gave up 10 bases and J gave up 0 bases; unmatched junction bases: 9. The CDR3 region is CASSRAGASTDTQYF. The CDR3 coding sequence is TGTGCCAGTTCACGAGCGGGGGCCAGCACAGATACGCAGTATTTT.

The rearrangement links TRBV9 to TRBJ1-1; D gene uncertain. Germline V gives CDR1 SGDLS, CDR2 YYNGEE. V was shortened by 1 base and J by 6 bases, with 13 bases between the two germline ends. The CDR3 loop spans 14 amino acids. In nucleotides, the CDR3 is TGTGCCAGCAGCGTATCAAATGCTTTTTCTGAAGCTTTCTTT. Translating it yields CASSVSNAFSEAFF.

V is TRBV2 and J is TRBJ2-1; D remains ambiguous. The V gene lost 7 bases and the J gene lost 3 bases, with 4 bases spanning the gap. Germline V CDR1 and CDR2: SNHLY, FYNNEI. The CDR3 loop spans 11 amino acids. In nucleotides, the CDR3 is TGTGCCAGCAATAGCTACAATGAGCAGTTCTTC. It specifies CASNSYNEQFF.